This TCR beta chain was found in a study of identical twins. Trimming cost V 6 bases and J 2 bases; bases outside gene matches: 4. This CDR3 has 12 amino acids. The germline CDR1 and CDR2 sequences are SQVTM and ANQGSEA. MiXCR was run by TCRdb on the 5' RACE reads, yielding one entry per CDR3 protein. This sample carries over 600,000 distinct CDR3 sequences, 21% of them seen once, and the ten largest clones take roughly 4%. Another study also made use of these data, one on T cells expressing NK-cell markers. That study reports: Sorting of alpha-beta TCR T cells alone was achieved in several experiments with an anti-gamma-delta TCR antibody. Six of the donors carried dominant NKG2C+ clonotypes that took up roughly 1.0-8% of their CD8+ T cells. In several donors, dominant clonotypes made up 28.3-60.1% of CD3+CD56-NKG2C+ cells.

The rearrangement links TRBV29-1 to TRBJ2-7; 7 bases agree with TRBD1. This TCR came from a woman aged 18 to 35 in good health. The material sequenced was PBMCs. CDR3 in amino acids: CSVKGAAYEQYF. The CDR3 DNA is TGCAGCGTAAAGGGGGCGGCCTACGAGCAGTACTTC.